A single T cell receptor (beta chain) is shown here with its context. These data originate in a study of blood T cell repertoires in COVID-19. Study-level information: The origin of the acute and convalescent COVID-19 samples was the United States, Italy and Spain. Nucleic acid was either cDNA or gDNA, and it came from T cells, B-cell-depleted T cells, or PBMCs.

In the authors' methods: Amplification of reference gene primers was used by the study to estimate nucleated cell counts. TCRdb's table, derived via immunoSEQ multiplex PCR, lists solely in-frame clones and lacks some. V and J calls and clone size come straight from that table; D and trimming were deduced from the DNA. The repertoire consists of 98,000 or so clones, with about 89% occurring once and the leading ten covering approximately 5%. The sequenced sample consisted of peripheral blood. This TCR was sampled from a human donor in a cohort sampled during active COVID-19.

The chain's CDR3 is CASSEGGSGGETQYF. The CDR3 region has the DNA TGTGCCAGCAGCGAGGGCGGGAGCGGAGGAGAGACCCAGTACTTC. J is TRBJ2-5 and V is TRBV9, with 7 bases identical to TRBD2. CDR3 length: 15 amino acids. The V gene end was trimmed by 3 bases and the J gene end by 4 bases; junction bases not matched to a gene: 9. Germline V CDR1 and CDR2: SGDLS, YYNGEE. Combining the CDR3 with reference TRBV9 and TRBJ2-5 gives the whole variable domain DSGVTQTPKHLITATGQRVTLRCSPRSGDLSVYWYQQSLDQGLQFLIQYYNGEERAKGNILERFSAQQFPDLHSELNLSSLELGDSALYFCASSEGGSGGETQYFGPGTRLLVL.